This TCR beta chain was captured by sequencing in a study of T cell repertoires in cytomegalovirus infection. Study-wide background: Public TCR beta signatures were indicative of both CMV infection and a matching HLA type. Notes on the study in general: Summed public TCR beta family frequency identified CMV carriers bearing the relevant HLA. Dominant in the ex vivo response were TCR beta clonotypes restricted by HLA-C and specific for CMV.

Trimming pared 5 bases from V and 5 bases from J, leaving 9 bases between. CDR1 and CDR2 (germline): SGHNT, YENEEA. CDR3 length: 13 amino acids. The table lists this clonotype with many counts. As yet, its antigen is unknown. From the reads, TCRdb called clonotypes with MiXCR, one entry per CDR3 protein. The data hold hundreds of thousands of distinct CDR3 sequences, with over 7.5% observed a single time. J is TRBJ2-2 and V is TRBV11-3; D ambiguous. The clonotype was recovered from a human donor in good health (CMV status not recorded). Some clones in this sample may be carry-over from other donors' samples. The sample taken for sequencing was PBMCs. This CDR3 reads CASSGPRTGELFF. CDR3 nucleotides: TGTGCCAGCAGCGGACCGCGAACCGGGGAGCTGTTTTTT.